The clone carrying this TCR beta chain has a count of ten or more. Its antigen is still unknown. CDR3 length: 14 amino acids. The germline gives CDR1 MGHRA, CDR2 YSYEKL. V gave up 2 bases and J gave up 3 bases, with 11 bases separating them. The study's findings and limits: In terms of TCR gene usage, tumor memory CD4+ T cells clustered together with blood and lymph node memory CD4+ cells, as well as with lymph node naive CD4+ cells.

Semi-nested PCR with Nested Universal Primer A followed constant-region reverse priming of full-length variable regions. From the 5' RACE reads, TCRdb called clonotypes with MiXCR, one entry per CDR3 protein. Among about 43,000 distinct CDR3 sequences listed, 22% were seen once. Tregs were sorted as CD4+CD25+CD127-/low cells. Sequenced input: Tregs sorted from a lymph node. V is TRBV4-1 and J is TRBJ2-7; perhaps TRBD2 as D (5 bases). This TCR derives from a female donor with breast cancer. CDR3 DNA sequence: TGCGCCAGCAGCCAATCCCCAGCGGACTACGAGCAGTACTTC. This gives the protein CASSQSPADYEQYF.